This TCR beta chain was captured by sequencing in a study of T cell responses to AZD1222 COVID-19 vaccine. On the study more broadly: Second-dose intervals near 4 or 12 weeks were combined.

Of note for this clone: Its target is not known.

Overall study findings and caveats: Baseline serostatus was positive in only a handful of AZD1222 recipients. It should be noted that donors were predominantly white British and more often female, and clonal diversity was possibly underestimated.

Only in-frame clones appear in the TCRdb table, and some are missing; sequencing was by immunoSEQ multiplex PCR. The table shows about 120,000 clones, with 80% to 90% occurring only once. This TCR came from an adult in good health. Sequenced here: peripheral blood, sampled on day 0 of AZD1222 vaccination.

The CDR3 loop is CASSPRRGFGETQYF. Here the CDR3 DNA reads TGTGCCAGCTCACCTAGAAGGGGGTTTGGAGAGACCCAGTACTTC. The rearrangement uses TRBV18 and TRBJ2-5; D perhaps matches TRBD1 (6 bases). Germline CDR1 is KGHSH and CDR2 is LQKENI. Trimming took off 3 bases at V and 4 bases at J, with 15 bases between the two ends. The CDR3 covers 15 residues.